A selection of T cell receptor beta chains follows, all from one sample in a study of T-cell memory formation after mild COVID-19. TCRdb itself ran the 5' RACE reads through MiXCR, one entry per CDR3 protein. The sample lists about 340,000 distinct CDR3 sequences; 13% were seen once. The specimen was PBMCs or a T cell subset sorted from them (not recorded which). These receptors were obtained from a man between 18 and 35 years old who had mild COVID-19 (a few samples of this study predate the infection). Cell type and time point are not known. Both conserved end residues are part of each CDR3. D genes are given only for firm matches. Not all rows give a size; the values are once, few, many and, for expanded clones, a class.

>TRBV3-1|few|.|TRBJ1-2
CASSQARYGYTF
TGTGCCAGCAGCCAGGCCCGTTATGGCTACACCTTC
>TRBV4-2|many|.|TRBJ1-5
CASSQDSRGNQPQHF
TGTGCCAGCAGCCAAGATTCCAGGGGCAATCAGCCCCAGCATTTT
>TRBV6-5|.|.|TRBJ2-3
CASKLSGAVYRTQYF
TGTGCCAGCAAGTTGAGCGGCGCAGTCTATCGCACGCAGTATTTT
>TRBV12-3/TRBV12-4|.|.|TRBJ1-3
CASTVLYSRHSGNTIYF
TGTGCCAGCACGGTTTTGTACAGCCGTCACTCTGGAAACACCATATATTTT
>TRBV21-1|few|.|TRBJ1-5
CASRGRRLGNQPQHF
TGTGCCAGCAGGGGCCGGAGACTCGGCAATCAGCCCCAGCATTTT
>TRBV12-3/TRBV12-4|few|TRBD1|TRBJ1-2
CASTSFQGVNYGYTF
TGTGCCAGCACCTCTTTCCAGGGGGTGAACTATGGCTACACCTTC
>TRBV27|few|TRBD1|TRBJ1-1
CASSSPQGAGNTEAFF
TGTGCCAGCAGTTCCCCCCAGGGGGCGGGGAACACTGAAGCTTTCTTT
>TRBV7-8|.|.|TRBJ2-3
CASSAAPRVDTQYF
TGTGCCAGCAGCGCCGCCCCCAGGGTAGATACGCAGTATTTT
>TRBV7-2|.|TRBD1|TRBJ1-5
CASSKTGGPNQPQHF
TGTGCCAGCAGCAAAACAGGGGGCCCCAATCAGCCCCAGCATTTT
>TRBV6-2/TRBV6-3|.|.|TRBJ2-2
CASSYSPIARITGELFF
TGTGCCAGCAGTTACTCGCCAATAGCACGGATCACCGGGGAGCTGTTTTTT
>TRBV5-1|few|.|TRBJ2-5
CASSPGRGAETQYF
TGCGCCAGCAGCCCGGGACGAGGGGCAGAGACCCAGTACTTC
>TRBV6-5|.|TRBD2|TRBJ2-7
CASSRRLAGGFTYEQYF
TGTGCCAGCAGTCGAAGACTAGCGGGGGGGTTTACCTACGAGCAGTACTTC